This TCR beta chain was sequenced in a study of CXCR3-negative and CXCR3-positive naive CD8 T cells. Findings of the study overall: TRBV-TRBJ usage was alike in naive CXCR3-negative and CXCR3-positive cells but differed in memory cells.

This CDR3 has 14 residues. Germline V lookup: CDR1 MDHEN, CDR2 SYDVKM. 5' RACE with UMI labels generated the TRB cDNA libraries. No DNA is given; TCRdb re-called the 5' RACE reads and lists each CDR3 protein once. The data show about 130,000 distinct CDR3 sequences, and the top ten clones hold about 0.44%. As concerns this clonotype: The antigen remains unidentified.

The receptor's source is a human donor in good health. Some clones in this sample may be carry-over from other donors' samples. The sequencing sample was made of naive CXCR3- CD8+ T cells from blood. Subset here: CD45RO-CCR7+CD27+CD95- naive CD8+ T cells lacking CXCR3 (TNR3-). The chain combines TRBV28 with TRBJ2-7; TCRdb reports TRBD2, a call that lacks DNA to check it against. The chain's CDR3 is CASSHSGRVYEQYF.